This is a list of T cell receptor beta chains from one sample in a study of OX40 agonist ivuxolimab in advanced cancers. Sequenced by immunoSEQ multiplex PCR; TCRdb stores in-frame clones only, minus some. The sample contains about 51,000 clones, 80% to 85% of which appear only once. Here the sequenced sample was CD4+ or CD8+ T cells sorted from blood, taken in a trial of the OX40 agonist ivuxolimab. All receptors derive from an adult with an advanced solid tumor such as melanoma, head and neck, liver or kidney cancer. Both conserved end residues are part of each CDR3. A D gene is named only where the DNA matches it firmly. A row's size may be missing; if present it is once, few, many or a size class.

v_gene	d_gene	j_gene	abundance	CDR3aa	CDR3nt
TRBV19	-	TRBJ1-5	-	CASRGEFRQPQHF	TGTGCCAGTAGGGGAGAGTTTAGACAGCCCCAGCATTTT
TRBV4-2	TRBD2	TRBJ2-1	-	CASSQASGEYNEQFF	TGTGCCAGCAGCCAGGCTAGCGGGGAGTACAATGAGCAGTTCTTC
TRBV5-5	-	TRBJ2-1	-	CASRIGWAGEQFF	TGTGCCAGCAGAATTGGCTGGGCAGGGGAGCAGTTCTTC
TRBV2	-	TRBJ1-2	-	CASKRLAGVSDGYTF	TGTGCCAGCAAAAGGTTGGCAGGGGTATCGGATGGCTACACCTTC
TRBV30	TRBD2	TRBJ2-3	-	CAWSPQLAGLVTDTQYF	TGTGCCTGGAGCCCCCAACTAGCGGGGCTGGTAACAGATACGCAGTATTTT
TRBV5-6	-	TRBJ1-2	-	CASSPGSTISYGYTF	TGTGCCAGCAGCCCCGGGTCAACCATAAGCTATGGCTACACCTTC
TRBV6-1	-	TRBJ1-1	-	CASSERLVAEAFF	TGTGCCAGCAGTGAAAGGTTGGTGGCTGAAGCTTTCTTT
TRBV29-1	-	TRBJ1-5	-	CSVGNGGSNQPQHF	TGCAGCGTGGGCAACGGAGGAAGCAATCAGCCCCAGCATTTT
TRBV25-1	-	TRBJ1-5	-	CASRRSGINQPQHF	TGTGCCAGCAGAAGATCGGGGATCAATCAGCCCCAGCATTTT
TRBV9	TRBD1	TRBJ2-1	once	CASSDGTARDEQFF	TGTGCCAGCAGCGACGGGACAGCCCGGGATGAGCAGTTCTTC
TRBV10-3	TRBD1	TRBJ1-1	-	CAIRPTGGDTEAFF	TGTGCCATCAGACCGACAGGGGGGGACACTGAAGCTTTCTTT
TRBV19	-	TRBJ2-1	few	CASSTAHEQFF	TGTGCCAGTAGTACCGCCCATGAGCAGTTCTTC
TRBV7-2	TRBD2	TRBJ2-3	few	CASSHVAGVGDTQYF	TGTGCCAGCAGCCACGTAGCGGGGGTGGGAGATACGCAGTATTTT
TRBV6-6	-	TRBJ2-2	-	CASSRTVNTGELFF	TGTGCCAGCAGTAGGACAGTCAACACCGGGGAGCTGTTTTTT
TRBV6-5	TRBD1	TRBJ1-1	-	CASSQGQGTEAFF	TGTGCCAGCAGTCAGGGACAGGGCACTGAAGCTTTCTTT
TRBV7-3	TRBD2	TRBJ2-5	-	CASSPSGGRQETQYF	TGTGCCAGCAGCCCTAGCGGGGGTCGTCAAGAGACCCAGTACTTC
TRBV9	TRBD2	TRBJ2-2	-	CASSVVGGDARYTGELFF	TGTGCCAGCAGCGTAGTTGGGGGGGACGCTAGGTACACCGGGGAGCTGTTTTTT
TRBV27	TRBD1	TRBJ2-3	-	CASRMRQGDAQYF	TGTGCCAGCAGGATGAGACAGGGCGATGCGCAGTATTTT
TRBV27	TRBD2	TRBJ2-3	-	CASSPPMRLAGGDTQYF	TGTGCCAGCAGTCCACCGATGAGACTAGCGGGGGGGGATACGCAGTATTTT
TRBV5-1	TRBD2	TRBJ2-5	few	CASSLEPAGGQETQYF	TGCGCCAGCAGCTTGGAGCCAGCGGGGGGCCAAGAGACCCAGTACTTC